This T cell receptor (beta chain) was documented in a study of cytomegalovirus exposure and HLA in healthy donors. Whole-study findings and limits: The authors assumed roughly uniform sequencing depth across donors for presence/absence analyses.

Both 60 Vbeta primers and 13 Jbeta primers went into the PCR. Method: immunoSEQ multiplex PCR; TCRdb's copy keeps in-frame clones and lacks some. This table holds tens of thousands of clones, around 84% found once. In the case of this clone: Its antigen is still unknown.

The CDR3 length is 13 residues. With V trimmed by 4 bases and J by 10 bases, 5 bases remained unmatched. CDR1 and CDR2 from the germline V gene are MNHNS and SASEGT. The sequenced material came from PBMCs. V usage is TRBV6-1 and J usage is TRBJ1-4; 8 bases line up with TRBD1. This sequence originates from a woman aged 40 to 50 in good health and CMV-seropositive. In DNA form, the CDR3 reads TGTGCCAGCAGTGGCCAGGGGGCGGGAAAACTGTTTTTT. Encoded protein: CASSGQGAGKLFF.